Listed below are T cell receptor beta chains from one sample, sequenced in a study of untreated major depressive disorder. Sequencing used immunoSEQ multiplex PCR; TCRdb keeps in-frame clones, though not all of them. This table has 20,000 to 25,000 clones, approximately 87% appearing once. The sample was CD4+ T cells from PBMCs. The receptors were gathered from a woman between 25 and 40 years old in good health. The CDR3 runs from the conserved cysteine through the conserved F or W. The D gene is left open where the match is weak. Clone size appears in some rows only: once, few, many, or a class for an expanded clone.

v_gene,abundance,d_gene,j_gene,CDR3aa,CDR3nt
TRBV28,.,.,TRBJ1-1,CASTTGMRTEAFF,TGTGCCAGCACTACCGGGATGCGGACTGAAGCTTTCTTT
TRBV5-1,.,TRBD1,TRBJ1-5,CASSSGQGSQPQHF,TGCGCCAGCAGCTCGGGACAGGGGAGCCAGCCCCAGCATTTT
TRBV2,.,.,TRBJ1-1,CASSPSAWAVTEAFF,TGTGCCAGCAGTCCTAGTGCTTGGGCAGTGACTGAAGCTTTCTTT
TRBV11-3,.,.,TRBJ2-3,CASSPNGFPTDTQYF,TGTGCCAGCAGCCCTAACGGGTTCCCCACAGATACGCAGTATTTT
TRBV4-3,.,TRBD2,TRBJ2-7,CASSQDALAVDEQYF,TGCGCCAGCAGCCAAGATGCACTAGCGGTCGACGAGCAGTACTTC
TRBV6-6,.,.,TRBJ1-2,CASSYSLVGYGYTF,TGTGCCAGCAGTTACTCGCTGGTCGGTTATGGCTACACCTTC
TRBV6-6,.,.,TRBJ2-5,CASSYSSNQETQYF,TGTGCCAGCAGTTACAGCAGCAACCAAGAGACCCAGTACTTC
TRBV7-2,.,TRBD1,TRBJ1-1,CASSSQGGADTEAFF,TGTGCCAGCAGCTCCCAGGGGGGGGCGGACACTGAAGCTTTCTTT
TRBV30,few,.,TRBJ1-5,CAWSKGLGKHF,TGTGCCTGGAGTAAAGGATTAGGCAAACATTTT
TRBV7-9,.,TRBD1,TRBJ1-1,CASRGQAGTEAFF,TGTGCCAGCCGTGGACAGGCGGGCACTGAAGCTTTCTTT
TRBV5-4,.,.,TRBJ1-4,CASSLPGNNEKLFF,TGTGCCAGCAGCTTGCCGGGTAATAATGAAAAACTGTTTTTT
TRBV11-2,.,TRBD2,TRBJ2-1,CASSSLAGGLSEQFF,TGTGCCAGCAGCTCACTAGCGGGGGGTTTGAGTGAGCAGTTCTTC
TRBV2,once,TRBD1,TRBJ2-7,CASKDTRQGGKDEQYF,TGTGCCAGCAAGGATACTCGACAGGGGGGAAAAGACGAGCAGTACTTC
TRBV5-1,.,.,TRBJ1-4,CASSLGGTPTNEKLFF,TGCGCCAGCAGCTTAGGCGGGACACCTACTAATGAAAAACTGTTTTTT
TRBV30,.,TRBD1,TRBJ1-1,CARQGFNEAFF,TGTGCCAGACAGGGATTCAATGAAGCTTTCTTT
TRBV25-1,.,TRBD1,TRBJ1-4,CASSESRGREKLFF,TGTGCCAGCAGTGAGTCCAGGGGGCGTGAAAAACTGTTTTTT
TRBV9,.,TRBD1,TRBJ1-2,CASSAVTGGYGYTF,TGTGCCAGCAGCGCCGTGACAGGGGGCTATGGCTACACCTTC
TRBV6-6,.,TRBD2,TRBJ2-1,CASSYPGTSGTNEQFF,TGTGCCAGCAGTTACCCAGGGACTAGCGGGACCAATGAGCAGTTCTTC
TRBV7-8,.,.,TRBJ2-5,CASSSGTFQETQYF,TGTGCCAGCAGCTCGGGGACTTTTCAAGAGACCCAGTACTTC
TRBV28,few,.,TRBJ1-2,CASSSRQRTPTLYGYTF,TGTGCCAGCAGTTCTAGACAGAGGACCCCTACCCTCTATGGCTACACCTTC
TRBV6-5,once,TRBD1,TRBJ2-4,CASSYGTVIAKNIQYF,TGTGCCAGCAGTTACGGGACAGTAATAGCCAAAAACATTCAGTACTTC
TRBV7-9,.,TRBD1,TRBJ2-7,CASSLGLRTDRFNYEQYF,TGTGCCAGCAGCTTGGGCCTTCGAACGGACAGGTTCAACTACGAGCAGTACTTC
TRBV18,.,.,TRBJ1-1,CASSPLESLVTEAFF,TGTGCCAGCTCACCACTGGAGAGTTTGGTCACTGAAGCTTTCTTT
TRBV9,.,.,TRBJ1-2,CASSNRQILYGYTF,TGTGCCAGCAGCAACCGACAGATCCTTTATGGCTACACCTTC
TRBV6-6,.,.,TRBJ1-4,CASSPRNEKLFF,TGTGCCAGCAGCCCCAGGAATGAAAAACTGTTTTTT
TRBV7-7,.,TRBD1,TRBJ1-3,CASSAGTGSGNTIYF,TGTGCTAGCAGCGCCGGGACAGGCTCTGGAAACACCATATATTTT
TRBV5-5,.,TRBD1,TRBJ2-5,CASSQTGFREETQYF,TGTGCCAGCAGCCAGACAGGGTTCCGTGAGGAGACCCAGTACTTC
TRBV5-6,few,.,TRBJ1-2,CASSLGYGYTF,TGTGCCAGCAGCTTGGGCTATGGCTACACCTTC
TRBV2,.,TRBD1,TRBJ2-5,CASKDRGETQYF,TGTGCCAGCAAAGACAGGGGGGAGACCCAGTACTTC
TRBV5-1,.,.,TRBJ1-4,CASSLGSGEKLFF,TGCGCCAGCAGCTTGGGGTCGGGGGAAAAACTGTTTTTT
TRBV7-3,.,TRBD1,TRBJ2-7,CASSLGQGAAYEQYF,TGTGCCAGCAGCTTAGGGCAGGGGGCGGCCTACGAGCAGTACTTC
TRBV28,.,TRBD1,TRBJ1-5,CASKMGQHSNQPQHF,TGTGCCAGCAAAATGGGACAGCATAGCAATCAGCCCCAGCATTTT
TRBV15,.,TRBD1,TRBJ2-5,CATSGDRGRETQYF,TGTGCCACCAGCGGCGACAGGGGGAGGGAGACCCAGTACTTC
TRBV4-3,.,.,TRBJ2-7,CASSQEDSYEQYF,TGCGCCAGCAGCCAGGAGGACTCCTACGAGCAGTACTTC
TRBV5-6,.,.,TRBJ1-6,CASSYPRAENSPLHF,TGTGCCAGCAGCTATCCCAGGGCGGAAAATTCACCCCTCCACTTT
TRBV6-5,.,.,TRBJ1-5,CASSPQGSGQPQHF,TGTGCCAGCAGTCCACAGGGTTCCGGTCAGCCCCAGCATTTT
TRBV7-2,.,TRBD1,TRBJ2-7,CASSLGTGWYEQYF,TGTGCCAGCAGCCTAGGGACAGGGTGGTACGAGCAGTACTTC
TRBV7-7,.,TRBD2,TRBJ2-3,CASSPGTSGTDTQYF,TGTGCTAGCAGTCCCGGGACTAGCGGTACAGATACGCAGTATTTT
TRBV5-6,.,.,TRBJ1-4,CASSLAGQGGSEKLFF,TGTGCCAGCAGCTTGGCGGGGCAGGGAGGATCTGAAAAACTGTTTTTT
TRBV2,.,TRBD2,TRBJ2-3,CASSGLAGATDTQYF,TGTGCCAGCAGTGGTCTAGCGGGGGCCACAGATACGCAGTATTTT
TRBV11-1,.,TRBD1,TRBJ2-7,CASSLGQVITYEQYF,TGTGCCAGCAGCTTGGGACAGGTAATTACCTACGAGCAGTACTTC
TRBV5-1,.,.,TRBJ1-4,CASSTTRATNEKLFF,TGCGCCAGCAGCACGACCCGAGCAACTAATGAAAAACTGTTTTTT
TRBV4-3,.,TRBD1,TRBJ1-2,CASSQEYRTGYGYTF,TGCGCCAGCAGCCAAGAATATCGGACAGGCTATGGCTACACCTTC
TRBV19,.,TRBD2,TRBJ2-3,CASSPYASGGAIRGTDTQYF,TGTGCCAGTAGTCCATACGCTAGCGGGGGGGCTATACGGGGCACAGATACGCAGTATTTT
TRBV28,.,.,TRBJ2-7,CASSSPGRSLTYEQYF,TGTGCCAGCAGTTCCCCCGGACGTAGCCTAACCTACGAGCAGTACTTC
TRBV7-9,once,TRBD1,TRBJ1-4,CASSLPGGTNEKLFF,TGTGCCAGCAGCCTTCCAGGGGGCACTAATGAAAAACTGTTTTTT
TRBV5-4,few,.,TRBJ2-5,CASSLAVRTETQYF,TGTGCCAGCAGCTTGGCCGTCAGAACCGAGACCCAGTACTTC
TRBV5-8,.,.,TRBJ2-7,CASSWRLSYEQYF,TGTGCCAGCAGCTGGCGGCTAAGCTACGAGCAGTACTTC
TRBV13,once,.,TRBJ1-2,CASSFWGDYGYTF,TGTGCCAGCAGCTTCTGGGGGGACTATGGCTACACCTTC
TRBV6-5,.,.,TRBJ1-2,CASSYSGARIGYTF,TGTGCCAGCAGTTACTCGGGGGCCAGGATAGGCTACACCTTC
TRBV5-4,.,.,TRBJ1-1,CASSLPTRGDTEAFF,TGTGCCAGCAGCTTACCAACCAGGGGTGACACTGAAGCTTTCTTT
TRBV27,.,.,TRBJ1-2,CASRTQGIHGYTF,TGTGCCAGCAGGACTCAGGGAATACATGGCTACACCTTC
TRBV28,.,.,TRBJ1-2,CASSLSTINYGYTF,TGTGCCAGCAGTTTGAGTACCATAAACTATGGCTACACCTTC
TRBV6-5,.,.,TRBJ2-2,CASSYLQGRTGELFF,TGTGCCAGCAGTTACCTACAGGGCAGGACCGGGGAGCTGTTTTTT
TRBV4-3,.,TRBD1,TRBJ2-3,CASSQQGAPTDTQYF,TGCGCCAGCAGCCAACAGGGGGCCCCCACAGATACGCAGTATTTT
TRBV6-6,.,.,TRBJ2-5,CASSYSWGETQYF,TGTGCCAGCAGTTACTCGTGGGGGGAGACCCAGTACTTC
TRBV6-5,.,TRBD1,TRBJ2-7,CASSPTRQGEQYF,TGTGCCAGCAGCCCCACCAGACAGGGCGAGCAGTACTTC
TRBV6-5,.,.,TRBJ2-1,CASSLAPPSYNEQFF,TGTGCCAGCAGCCTAGCCCCACCTTCCTACAATGAGCAGTTCTTC
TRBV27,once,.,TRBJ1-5,CASSQSRGQPQHF,TGTGCCAGCAGTCAGAGCAGGGGTCAGCCCCAGCATTTT
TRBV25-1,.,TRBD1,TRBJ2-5,CASTNRGSVTQYF,TGTGCCAGCACAAACAGGGGGAGCGTGACCCAGTACTTC